Listed below are T cell receptor beta chains from one sample, sequenced in a study of blood T cell repertoires in COVID-19. The table came from immunoSEQ multiplex PCR; TCRdb's copy has only in-frame clones and leaves some out. This sample has 130,000 or so clones, with 80% to 90% found just once. The sample consisted of PBMCs or T cells enriched from blood (not recorded which). These receptors all come from a woman between 45 and 65 years old with acute COVID-19. CDR3s include the opening cysteine and the closing phenylalanine or tryptophan. A D gene is named only where the DNA matches it firmly.

d_call,j_call,v_call,cdr3_aa
TRBD2,TRBJ2-5,TRBV24-1,CATSDLMIGGGETQYF
.,TRBJ1-2,TRBV7-9,CASSLVQAANYGYTF
TRBD2,TRBJ2-7,TRBV6-2/TRBV6-3,CASSYVPGTSGHEQYF
TRBD1,TRBJ2-1,TRBV6-5,CASSPADRENEQFF
TRBD1,TRBJ1-2,TRBV29-1,CSVDWRGQGSFGYTF
TRBD2,TRBJ2-3,TRBV5-1,CASSLVQREWGTDTQYF
TRBD2,TRBJ2-1,TRBV2,CASRVTSGADNEQFF
TRBD2,TRBJ2-7,TRBV30,CAWAPGLGFEQYF
.,TRBJ2-2,TRBV14,CASSQDLGLGSSAYTGELFF
TRBD2,TRBJ2-7,TRBV28,CASSGLDRREQYF
.,TRBJ1-6,TRBV4-3,CASSQESLVQGQNSPLHF
TRBD2,TRBJ2-1,TRBV5-4,CASSSGTIGPNEQFF
TRBD2,TRBJ2-3,TRBV4-2,CASSQASGRAFTDTQYF
TRBD2,TRBJ2-2,TRBV7-7,CASSPGTSGRMGELFF
TRBD2,TRBJ2-7,TRBV28,CASSLPHGREGYEQYF
.,TRBJ1-2,TRBV3-1/TRBV3-2,CASSSEGGYGYTF
TRBD1,TRBJ2-5,TRBV29-1,CSVLGQGARETQYF
TRBD1,TRBJ2-1,TRBV24-1,CATSDLPDRGNEQFF
TRBD1,TRBJ2-5,TRBV27,CASSDRTGGETQYF
.,TRBJ1-5,TRBV18,CASSPSPGDQPQHF
TRBD2,TRBJ2-1,TRBV5-1,CASSLAPSGDEQFF
TRBD1,TRBJ1-2,TRBV2,CASSPTGGNYGYTF
.,TRBJ1-4,TRBV5-8,CASSLRGDEKLFF
.,TRBJ2-6,TRBV19,CASSILGGTGANVLTF
TRBD1,TRBJ1-2,TRBV2,CASSVMGQGAYGYTF
TRBD2,TRBJ2-1,TRBV9,CASSEGLAGSAYNEQFF
TRBD1,TRBJ2-1,TRBV19,CASRKGGDEQFF
.,TRBJ1-4,TRBV14,CASSQDQGRNEKLFF
TRBD1,TRBJ1-1,TRBV7-9,CASSSRDRGVNTEAFF